These 7 T cell receptor beta chains were sequenced from one sample in a study of human T cells and chemical hapten exposure. TCRdb reprocessed the RACE reads with MiXCR, giving one entry per CDR3 protein. The sample records approximately 82,000 distinct CDR3 sequences, about an eighth being singletons. The time point denotes: patch test 1, 2 weeks after DPC sensitization. Noted treatment: therapeutic diphenylcyclopropenone sensitization with weekly scalp DPC. The source was whole blood, collected in connection with sensitization to the hapten diphenylcyclopropenone (DPC). Receptor source: a woman aged 55-69 years with alopecia areata. Some clones in this sample may be carry-over from other donors' samples.

This clonotype was observed at least ten times. The rearrangement uses TRBV20-1 and TRBJ1-3; D ambiguous. V lost 7 bases and J lost 0, with 4 bases in between. The CDR3 covers 11 residues. Germline values: CDR1 DFQATT, CDR2 SNEGSKA (reference sequence). CDR3 nucleotides: TGCAGTGTACACTCTGGAAACACCATATATTTT. Protein: CSVHSGNTIYF.

The chain links TRBV4-1 to TRBJ2-1, with TRBD2 matching 7 bases. V lost 2 bases, J lost 5 bases, and 9 bases stayed unmatched. The germline V gene has CDR1 MGHRA and CDR2 YSYEKL. CDR3 length equals 16 residues. The CDR3 is CASSQRWSGVHNEQFF. As DNA, the CDR3 is TGCGCCAGCAGCCAACGTTGGAGCGGGGTGCACAATGAGCAGTTCTTC.

This clonotype was seen a handful of times. The J gene is TRBJ1-1, the V gene TRBV3-1; 7 positions agree with TRBD1. The CDR3 covers 18 residues. CDR1 LGHDT and CDR2 YNNKEL come from the germline V gene (reference sequence). V lost 0 bases to trimming and J lost 2 bases; unmatched junction nucleotides: 12. The DNA for the CDR3 is TGTGCCAGCAGCCAAGATCCGGGGTACAGGGGTGGAAACACTGAAGCTTTCTTT. Translated, it gives CASSQDPGYRGGNTEAFF.

This clonotype appeared a few times. This CDR3 reads CASSWGFLNTEAFF. The DNA of the CDR3 is TGTGCCAGCAGCTGGGGGTTTCTGAACACTGAAGCTTTCTTT. J is TRBJ1-1 and V is TRBV11-2; a weak D match, TRBD1 (5 bases). Germline assignment: CDR1 SGHAT and CDR2 FQNNGV. V lost 4 bases to trimming and J lost 0 bases, with 9 bases between them. The CDR3 contains 14 residues.

This clonotype came up many times. This chain connects TRBV5-4 to TRBJ2-7; TRBD1 matches 7 bases. CDR3 size: 14 residues. V was clipped by 4 bases and J by 6 bases; unmatched bases: 10. The V gene's germline CDR1 is SGHNT and CDR2 YYREEE (reference sequence). As DNA, the CDR3 is TGTGCCAGCAGCGAACAGGGGTTTGTAGGCGAGCAGTACTTC. Its protein product is CASSEQGFVGEQYF. The full variable domain, with the rest looked up from reference TRBV5-4 and TRBJ2-7, is ETGVTQSPTHLIKTRGQQVTLRCSSQSGHNTVSWYQQALGQGPQFIFQYYREEENGRGNFPPRFSGLQFPNYSSELNVNALELDDSALYLCASSEQGFVGEQYFGPGTRLTVT.

The table lists this clonotype with many counts. This rearrangement joins TRBV9 to TRBJ1-5; D unresolved. V was pared by 0 bases and J by 4 bases, with 8 bases between. The germline gives CDR1 SGDLS, CDR2 YYNGEE. The CDR3 is 14 amino acids. CDR3 loop: CASSVGGRNQPQHF. CDR3 DNA sequence: TGTGCCAGCAGCGTAGGAGGGAGGAATCAGCCCCAGCATTTT.

This clonotype was found many times. The V call is TRBV19, the J call TRBJ2-7; either TRBD1 or TRBD2 may fit D (5 bases each). CDR1 is LNHDA, CDR2 SQIVND, per germline (reference sequence). The CDR3 runs 14 residues. Trimming cost V 3 bases and J 2 bases, with 11 bases left between them. The CDR3 nucleotides read TGTGCCAGTAGTATCCGGGACGGACCCTACGAGCAGTACTTC. It specifies CASSIRDGPYEQYF.